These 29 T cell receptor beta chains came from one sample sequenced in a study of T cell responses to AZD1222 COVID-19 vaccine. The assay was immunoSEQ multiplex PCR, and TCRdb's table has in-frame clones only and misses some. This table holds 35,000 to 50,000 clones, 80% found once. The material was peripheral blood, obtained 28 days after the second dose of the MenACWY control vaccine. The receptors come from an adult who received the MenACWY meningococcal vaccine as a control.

The CDR3 coding sequence is TGTGCCAGCAGTTACTCAGGTTCTGGGGCCAACGTCCTGACTTTC. Its translation: CASSYSGSGANVLTF. This chain connects TRBV6-2 or TRBV6-3 to TRBJ2-6; no clear D gene. V lost 0 bases and J lost 1, with 4 bases in between. Germline lookup yields CDR1 MNHEY and CDR2 SVGEGT. This CDR3 is 15 amino acids long.

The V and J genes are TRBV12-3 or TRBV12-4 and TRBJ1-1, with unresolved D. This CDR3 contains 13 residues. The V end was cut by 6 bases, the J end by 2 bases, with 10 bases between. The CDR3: CASSPTENTEAFF. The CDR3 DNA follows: TGTGCCAGCAGCCCCACAGAAAACACTGAAGCTTTCTTT.

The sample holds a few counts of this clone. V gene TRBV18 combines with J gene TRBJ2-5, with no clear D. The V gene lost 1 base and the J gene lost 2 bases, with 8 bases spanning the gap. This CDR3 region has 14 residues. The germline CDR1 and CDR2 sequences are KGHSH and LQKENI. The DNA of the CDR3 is TGTGCCAGCTCACCACGAGTTGGGCAAGAGACCCAGTACTTC. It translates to CASSPRVGQETQYF.

CDR3 region: CASSLDSATNEKLFF. Written as DNA, the CDR3 is TGTGCCAGCAGTCTTGACAGCGCAACTAATGAAAAACTGTTTTTT. The V and J genes are TRBV3-1 (or the pseudogene TRBV3-2) and TRBJ1-4, with TRBD1 as a possible D gene (5 bases). The CDR3 runs to 15 residues. V lost 6 bases and J 0 bases, leaving 11 bases between the germline ends. CDR1 LGHDT and CDR2 YNNKEL come from the germline V gene (reference sequence).

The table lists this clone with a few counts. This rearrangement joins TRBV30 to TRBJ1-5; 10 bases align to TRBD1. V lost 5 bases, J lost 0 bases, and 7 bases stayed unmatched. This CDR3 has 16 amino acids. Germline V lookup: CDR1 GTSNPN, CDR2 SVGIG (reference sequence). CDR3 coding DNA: TGTGCCTGGGGGGAAGGGACAGGGGTTAGCAATCAGCCCCAGCATTTT. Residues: CAWGEGTGVSNQPQHF.

In DNA, the CDR3 is TGTGCCAGCAGCTTAGATCGCGTCTATGGCTACACCTTC. Amino acids: CASSLDRVYGYTF. The chain has TRBV11-2 and TRBJ1-2, with D uncertain. The CDR3 runs 13 residues. Germline V gene lookup returns CDR1 SGHAT and CDR2 FQNNGV. Deletions cut 0 bases from V and 4 bases from J, with 6 bases between. Full variable domain (remainder filled in from reference TRBV11-2 and TRBJ1-2): EAGVAQSPRYKIIEKRQSVAFWCNPISGHATLYWYQQILGQGPKLLIQFQNNGVVDDSQLPKDRFSAERLKGVDSTLKIQPAKLEDSAVYLCASSLDRVYGYTFGSGTRLTVV.

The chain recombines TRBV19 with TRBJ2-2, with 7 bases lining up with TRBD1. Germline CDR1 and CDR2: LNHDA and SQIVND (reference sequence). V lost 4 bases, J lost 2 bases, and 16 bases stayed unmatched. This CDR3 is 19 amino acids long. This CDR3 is CASSRRTGEPIGNTGELFF. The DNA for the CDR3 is TGTGCCAGTAGTAGGCGGACAGGCGAACCGATCGGTAACACCGGGGAGCTGTTTTTT.

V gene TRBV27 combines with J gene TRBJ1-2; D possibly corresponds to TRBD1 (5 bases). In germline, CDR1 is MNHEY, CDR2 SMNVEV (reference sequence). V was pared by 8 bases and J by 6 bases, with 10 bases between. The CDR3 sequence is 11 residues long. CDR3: CASGHRNGYTF. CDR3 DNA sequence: TGTGCCAGCGGACACAGGAATGGCTACACCTTC.

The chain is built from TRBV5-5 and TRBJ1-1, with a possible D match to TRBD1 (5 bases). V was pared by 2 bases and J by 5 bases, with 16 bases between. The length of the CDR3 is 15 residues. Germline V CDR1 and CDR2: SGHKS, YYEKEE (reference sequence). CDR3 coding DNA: TGTGCCAGCAGCTTTTATTTCGGGGGTCGGACTGAAGCTTTCTTT. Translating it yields CASSFYFGGRTEAFF.

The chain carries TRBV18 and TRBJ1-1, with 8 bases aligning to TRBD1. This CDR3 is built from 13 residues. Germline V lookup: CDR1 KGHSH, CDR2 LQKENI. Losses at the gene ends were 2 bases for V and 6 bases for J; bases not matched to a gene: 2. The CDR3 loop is CASSPVQGAEAFF. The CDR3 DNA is TGTGCCAGCTCACCAGTACAGGGGGCTGAAGCTTTCTTT.

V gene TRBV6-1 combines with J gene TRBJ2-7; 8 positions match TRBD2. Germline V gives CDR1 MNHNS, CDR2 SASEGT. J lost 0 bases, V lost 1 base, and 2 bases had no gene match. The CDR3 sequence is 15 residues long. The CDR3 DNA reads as TGTGCCAGCAGTGAAGATGGGACTAGCTCCTACGAGCAGTACTTC. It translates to CASSEDGTSSYEQYF.

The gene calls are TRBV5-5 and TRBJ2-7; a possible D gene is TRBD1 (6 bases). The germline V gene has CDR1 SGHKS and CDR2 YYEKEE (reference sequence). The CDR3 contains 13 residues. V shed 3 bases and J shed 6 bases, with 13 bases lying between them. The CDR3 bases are TGTGCCAGCAGCTGGACAGTCGCGGGCGAGCAGTACGTC. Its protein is CASSWTVAGEQYV.

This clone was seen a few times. The CDR3 DNA reads as TGTGCCAGCACCCGGACTAGCGGGACCTACGAGCAGTACTTC. Translating gives CASTRTSGTYEQYF. The gene calls are TRBV6-5 and TRBJ2-7; 12 bases are shared with TRBD2. Germline values: CDR1 MNHEY, CDR2 SVGAGI. V gave up 7 bases and J gave up 2 bases; unmatched junction bases: 3. The CDR3 covers 14 residues.

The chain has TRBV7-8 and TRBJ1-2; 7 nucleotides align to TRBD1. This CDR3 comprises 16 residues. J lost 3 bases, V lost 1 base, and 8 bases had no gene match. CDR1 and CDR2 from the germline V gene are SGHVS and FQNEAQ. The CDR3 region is CASSLGFRGEDYGYTF. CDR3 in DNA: TGTGCCAGCAGCTTAGGGTTCAGGGGGGAAGACTATGGCTACACCTTC.

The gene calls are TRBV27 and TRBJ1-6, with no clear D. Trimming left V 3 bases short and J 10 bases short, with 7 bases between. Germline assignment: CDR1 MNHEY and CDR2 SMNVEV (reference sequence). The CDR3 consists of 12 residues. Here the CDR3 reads CASSFWRSPLHF. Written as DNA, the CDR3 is TGTGCCAGCAGTTTCTGGAGATCACCCCTCCACTTT.

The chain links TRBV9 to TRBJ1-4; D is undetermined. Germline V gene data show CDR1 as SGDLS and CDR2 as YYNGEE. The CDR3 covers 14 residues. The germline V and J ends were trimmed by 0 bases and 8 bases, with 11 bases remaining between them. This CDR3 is CASSVVPGGEKLFF. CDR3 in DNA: TGTGCCAGCAGCGTAGTGCCCGGCGGGGAAAAACTGTTTTTT.

The CDR3 DNA reads as TGTGCCAGCAGCTTGGGTGGCTCCAATCAGCCCCAGCATTTT. It translates to CASSLGGSNQPQHF. V gene TRBV5-4 combines with J gene TRBJ1-5; D unclear. V dropped 0 bases and J dropped 3 bases, with 7 bases sitting between them. In germline, CDR1 is SGHNT, CDR2 YYREEE (reference sequence). The CDR3 totals 14 residues.

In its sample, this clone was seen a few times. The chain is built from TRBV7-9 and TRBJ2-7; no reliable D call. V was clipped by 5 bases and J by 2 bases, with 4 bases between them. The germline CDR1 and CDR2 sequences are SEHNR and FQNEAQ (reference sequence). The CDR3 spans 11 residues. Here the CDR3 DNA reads TGTGCCAGCAGCAATACCTACGAGCAGTACTTC. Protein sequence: CASSNTYEQYF.

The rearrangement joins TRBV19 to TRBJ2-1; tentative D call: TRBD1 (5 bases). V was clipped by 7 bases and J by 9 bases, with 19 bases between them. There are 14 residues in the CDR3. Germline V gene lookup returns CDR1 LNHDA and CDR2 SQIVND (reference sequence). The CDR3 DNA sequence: TGTGCCAGTAAGGCGCCAGGCAATAGGGGTGAGCAGTTCTTC. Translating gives CASKAPGNRGEQFF.

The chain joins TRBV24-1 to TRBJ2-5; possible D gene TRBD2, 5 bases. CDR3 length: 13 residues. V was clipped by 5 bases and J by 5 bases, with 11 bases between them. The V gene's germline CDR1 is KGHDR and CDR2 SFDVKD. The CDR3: CATSGGPGETQYF. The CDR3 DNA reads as TGTGCCACCAGTGGAGGCCCGGGGGAGACCCAGTACTTC.

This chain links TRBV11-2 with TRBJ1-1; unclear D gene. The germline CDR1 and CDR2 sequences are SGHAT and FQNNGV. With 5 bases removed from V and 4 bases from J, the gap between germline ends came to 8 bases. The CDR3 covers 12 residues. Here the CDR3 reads CASSGRLTEAFF. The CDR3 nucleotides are TGTGCCAGCAGCGGACGGCTCACTGAAGCTTTCTTT.

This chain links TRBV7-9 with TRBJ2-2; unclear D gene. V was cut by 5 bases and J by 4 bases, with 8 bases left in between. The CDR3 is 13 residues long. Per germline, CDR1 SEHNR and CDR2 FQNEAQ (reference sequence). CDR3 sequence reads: CASSPAATGELFF. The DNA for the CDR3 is TGTGCCAGCAGCCCCGCGGCCACCGGGGAGCTGTTTTTT.

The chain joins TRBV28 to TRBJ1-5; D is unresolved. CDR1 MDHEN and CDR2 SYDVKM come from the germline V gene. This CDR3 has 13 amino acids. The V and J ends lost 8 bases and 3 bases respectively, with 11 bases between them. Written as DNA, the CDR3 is TGTGCCAGCGGAGTACAGATCAATCAGCCCCAGCATTTT. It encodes CASGVQINQPQHF.

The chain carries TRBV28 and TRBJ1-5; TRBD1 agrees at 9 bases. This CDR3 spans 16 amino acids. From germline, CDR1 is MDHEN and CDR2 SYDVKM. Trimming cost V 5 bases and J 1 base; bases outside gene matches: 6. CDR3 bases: TGTGCCAGCAGTCCGGCGGGACAGGGAAGCAATCAGCCCCAGCATTTT. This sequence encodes CASSPAGQGSNQPQHF.

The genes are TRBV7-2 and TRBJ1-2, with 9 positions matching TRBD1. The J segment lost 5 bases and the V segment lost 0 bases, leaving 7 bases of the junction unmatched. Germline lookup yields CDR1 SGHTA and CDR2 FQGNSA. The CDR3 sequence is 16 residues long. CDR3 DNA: TGTGCCAGCAGCTTAGCAAAGTTTGGGACAGGGTATGGCTACACCTTC. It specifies CASSLAKFGTGYGYTF. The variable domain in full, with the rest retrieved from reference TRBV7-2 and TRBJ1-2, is GAGVSQSPSNKVTEKGKDVELRCDPISGHTALYWYRQSLGQGLEFLIYFQGNSAPDKSGLPSDRFSAERTGGSVSTLTIQRTQQEDSAVYLCASSLAKFGTGYGYTFGSGTRLTVV.

The CDR3 loop reads CASSPTSSGGPRQYV. The CDR3 DNA sequence: TGTGCCAGCAGCCCAACATCTAGCGGGGGGCCCCGCCAGTACGTC. The chain recombines TRBV11-1 with TRBJ2-7; 11 nucleotides align to TRBD2. From germline, CDR1 is SGHAT and CDR2 FQDESV (reference sequence). After removal of 5 bases from V and 10 bases from J, the junction contained 13 bases not matched to a gene. CDR3 length: 15 residues.

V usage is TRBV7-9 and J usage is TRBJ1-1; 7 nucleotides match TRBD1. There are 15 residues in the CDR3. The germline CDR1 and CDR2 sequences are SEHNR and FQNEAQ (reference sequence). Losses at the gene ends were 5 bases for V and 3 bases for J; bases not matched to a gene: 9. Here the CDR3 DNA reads TGTGCCAGCAGCACGCCGACAGGGTCGGACACTGAAGCTTTCTTT. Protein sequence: CASSTPTGSDTEAFF.

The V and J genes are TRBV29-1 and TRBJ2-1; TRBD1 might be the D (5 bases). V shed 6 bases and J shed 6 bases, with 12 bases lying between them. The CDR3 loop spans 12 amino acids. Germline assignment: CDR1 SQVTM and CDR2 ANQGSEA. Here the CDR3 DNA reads TGCAGCGTCCGGCCAGGGCCCAATGAGCAGTTCTTC. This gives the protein CSVRPGPNEQFF.

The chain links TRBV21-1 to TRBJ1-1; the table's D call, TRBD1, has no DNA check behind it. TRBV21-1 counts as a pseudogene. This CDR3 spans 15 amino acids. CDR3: CASSKTGTGDTEAFF. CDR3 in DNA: TGTGCCAGCAGCAAAACGGGGACAGGGGACACTGAAGCTTTCTTT.